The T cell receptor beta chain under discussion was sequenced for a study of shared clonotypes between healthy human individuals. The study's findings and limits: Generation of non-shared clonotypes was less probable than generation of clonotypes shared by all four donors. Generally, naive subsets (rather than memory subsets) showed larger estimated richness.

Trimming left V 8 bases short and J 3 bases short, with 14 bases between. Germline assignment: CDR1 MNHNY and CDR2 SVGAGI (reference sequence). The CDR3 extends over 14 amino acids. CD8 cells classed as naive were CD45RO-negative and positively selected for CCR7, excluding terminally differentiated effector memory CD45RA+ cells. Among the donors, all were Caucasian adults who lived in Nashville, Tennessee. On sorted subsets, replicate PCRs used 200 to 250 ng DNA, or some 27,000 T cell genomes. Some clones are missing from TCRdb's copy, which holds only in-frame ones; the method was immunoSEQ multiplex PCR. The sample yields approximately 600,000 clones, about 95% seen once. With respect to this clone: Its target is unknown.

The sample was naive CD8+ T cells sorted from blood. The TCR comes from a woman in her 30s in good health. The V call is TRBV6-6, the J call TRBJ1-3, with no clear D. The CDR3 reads CASLGWQNGNTIYF. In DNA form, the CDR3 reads TGTGCCAGCCTCGGATGGCAGAATGGAAACACCATATATTTT.